This T cell receptor beta chain was obtained from a study of blood T cell repertoires in COVID-19. The assay was immunoSEQ multiplex PCR, and TCRdb's table has in-frame clones only and misses some. Of about 55,000 clones listed, 85% to 90% are singletons. Germline V gene sequence: CDR1 GTSNPN, CDR2 SVGIG (reference sequence). This CDR3 comprises 14 residues. V lost 0 bases to trimming and J lost 5 bases, with 13 bases between them. This TCR was recovered from a human donor in a cohort sampled during active COVID-19. Sequenced: peripheral blood. V gene TRBV30 combines with J gene TRBJ1-2; the D is unclear. CDR3 DNA: TGTGCCTGGAGTGTCGCTTCGGGATCGTATGGCTACACCTTC. This sequence encodes CAWSVASGSYGYTF.